The 27 T cell receptor beta chains presented below share a single source sample, sequenced in a study of blood T cell repertoires in COVID-19. Assay: immunoSEQ multiplex PCR; the TCRdb copy retains only in-frame clones and omits some. Found here are over 200,000 clones, 84% of them singletons; the top ten hold approximately 6.2%. Material for sequencing was PBMCs or T cells enriched from blood (not recorded which). The receptors originated from a woman in her thirties or forties who had recovered from COVID-19.

This clone appeared a single time. The chain uses TRBV6-4 and TRBJ2-5; maybe TRBD1 (6 bases). Germline V gives CDR1 MRHNA, CDR2 SNTAGT. Deletions cut 6 bases from V and 1 base from J, with 15 bases between. The CDR3 contains 15 residues. The DNA for the CDR3 is TGTGCCAGCAGACGAACAGGACAGATCCAAGAGACCCAGTACTTC. Its translation: CASRRTGQIQETQYF.

This chain links TRBV28 with TRBJ1-2; TRBD1 matches at 9 bases. Germline V CDR1 and CDR2: MDHEN, SYDVKM. V shed 4 bases, J shed 6 bases, and the junction held 3 bases outside the gene matches. The CDR3 length is 13 residues. Here the CDR3 DNA reads TGTGCCAGCAGTTACAGGGGGCAAAATGGCTACACCTTC. Its translation: CASSYRGQNGYTF.

The chain combines TRBV5-6 with TRBJ2-1; TRBD2 aligns across 9 bases. CDR1 is SGHDT and CDR2 is YYEEEE in the germline V gene. CDR3 length: 15 amino acids. V shed 4 bases and J 6 bases; nucleotides not matched to a gene: 8. The CDR3, as DNA: TGTGCCAGCAGCCTTGGGGGACTAGCTACCAATGAGCAGTTCTTC. It is translated as CASSLGGLATNEQFF.

A single count supports this clone. This sequence joins TRBV10-3 and TRBJ2-5; D perhaps matches TRBD1 (5 bases). The V gene's germline CDR1 is ENHRY and CDR2 SYGVKD. The V gene lost 0 bases and the J gene lost 4 bases, with 9 bases spanning the gap. There are 14 residues in the CDR3. CDR3 sequence (DNA): TGTGCCATCAGTGAGTCAGGGGTGGTAGAGACCCAGTACTTC. Residues: CAISESGVVETQYF.

The chain links TRBV18 to TRBJ2-5; D unresolved. Germline V lookup: CDR1 KGHSH, CDR2 LQKENI. This CDR3 is 14 amino acids long. V was cut by 3 bases and J by 5 bases, with 13 bases left in between. The CDR3 reads CASSPGSSRETQYF. For the CDR3, the DNA is TGTGCCAGCTCACCGGGCAGTAGTCGTGAGACCCAGTACTTC. The full variable domain, in which reference TRBV18 and TRBJ2-5 provide the parts outside the CDR3, is NAGVMQNPRHLVRRRGQEARLRCSPMKGHSHVYWYRQLPEEGLKFMVYLQKENIIDESGMPKERFSAEFPKEGPSILRIQQVVRGDSAAYFCASSPGSSRETQYFGPGTRLLVL.

This clone showed up just once. The J gene is TRBJ1-2, the V gene TRBV7-8; 11 bases are a match to TRBD1. The CDR3 sequence is 16 residues long. The germline V gene encodes CDR1 SGHVS and CDR2 FQNEAQ. The V and J ends lost 1 base and 4 bases, in that order; junction bases with no gene match: 5. The CDR3 DNA reads as TGTGCCAGCAGCTTAGATGGGACAGGGGGTCTCTATGGCTACACCTTC. This codes for CASSLDGTGGLYGYTF.

Here the CDR3 reads CASSRSSNGFSDTQYF. The CDR3, as DNA: TGCGCCAGCAGCCGCTCTTCCAACGGGTTCTCAGATACGCAGTATTTT. The chain recombines TRBV5-1 with TRBJ2-3; D call uncertain. Germline V gene lookup returns CDR1 SGHRS and CDR2 YFSETQ. The length of the CDR3 is 16 residues. Between the trimmed V and J ends, which lost 4 bases and 4 bases, there was a span of 19 bases.

The gene calls are TRBV5-1 and TRBJ1-3; D remains unclear. The germline V gene has CDR1 SGHRS and CDR2 YFSETQ. This CDR3 contains 14 residues. Trimming removed 3 bases from V and 4 bases from J, with 11 bases in between. CDR3 bases: TGCGCCAGCAGCTCGGGAACTTTCGGAAACACCATATATTTT. This sequence encodes CASSSGTFGNTIYF.

The chain is built from TRBV7-2 and TRBJ2-3; TRBD2 agrees at 7 bases. V trimming: 1 base; J trimming: 0 bases; junction bases outside the gene matches: 7. Germline CDR1 is SGHTA and CDR2 is FQGNSA. The CDR3 contains 17 residues. The CDR3 region is CASSLVPLAASTDTQYF. Here the CDR3 DNA reads TGTGCCAGCAGCTTAGTCCCGCTAGCGGCTAGCACAGATACGCAGTATTTT.

This clone was counted a single time. This chain links TRBV30 with TRBJ1-6, with 7 positions matching TRBD1. The trim removed 3 bases at V and 6 bases at J, leaving 8 bases unmatched. CDR3 size: 15 residues. In germline, CDR1 is GTSNPN, CDR2 SVGIG (reference sequence). CDR3 DNA: TGTGCCTGGAGCTTTCCCGGGACAGTTAATTCACCCCTCCACTTT. Its protein product is CAWSFPGTVNSPLHF.

The J gene is TRBJ2-5, the V gene TRBV11-2; no firm D call. Trimming pared 7 bases from V and 0 bases from J, leaving 9 bases between. The CDR3 has 13 amino acids. Germline V lookup: CDR1 SGHAT, CDR2 FQNNGV. CDR3 nucleotides: TGTGCCAGCAACCTTTACAACCAAGAGACCCAGTACTTC. As protein: CASNLYNQETQYF.

The gene calls are TRBV27 and TRBJ2-5, with D possibly TRBD2 on 5 matching bases. The CDR3 is 15 residues long. Germline V gene data show CDR1 as MNHEY and CDR2 as SMNVEV (reference sequence). The ends were cut back, 6 bases at V and 7 bases at J, with 21 bases in the middle. CDR3 bases: TGTGCCAGCAGAGGAAGCGGTTATAGTCCAGGGACCCAGTACTTC. It is translated as CASRGSGYSPGTQYF.

The rearrangement joins TRBV11-2 to TRBJ1-2; the match to TRBD1 covers 10 bases. This CDR3 is 18 amino acids long. Unmatched junction bases numbered 14, after V lost 4 bases and J lost 3 bases. Germline CDR1 SGHAT, CDR2 FQNNGV. CDR3 amino acids: CASSSRQGAFFMDYGYTF. The CDR3 DNA sequence: TGTGCCAGCAGCTCCCGACAGGGGGCGTTTTTTATGGACTATGGCTACACCTTC.

The chain carries TRBV10-2 and TRBJ1-2; D is unclear. V shed 3 bases and J shed 8 bases, with 7 bases lying between them. The CDR3 has 11 amino acids. Germline CDR1 WSHSY, CDR2 SAAADI. The CDR3 DNA is TGCGCCAGCAGTGATCAGATAGGCTACACCTTC. Its protein product is CASSDQIGYTF.

This chain links TRBV9 with TRBJ1-1, with TRBD1 matching 7 bases. With V trimmed by 0 bases and J by 1 base, 3 bases remained unmatched. The CDR3 covers 15 residues. Germline V gene data show CDR1 as SGDLS and CDR2 as YYNGEE. The CDR3 DNA follows: TGTGCCAGCAGCGTAGCAGGGGGGCCGAACACTGAAGCTTTCTTT. It codes for CASSVAGGPNTEAFF. The whole variable domain, filled in from reference TRBV9 and TRBJ1-1, reads DSGVTQTPKHLITATGQRVTLRCSPRSGDLSVYWYQQSLDQGLQFLIQYYNGEERAKGNILERFSAQQFPDLHSELNLSSLELGDSALYFCASSVAGGPNTEAFFGQGTRLTVV.

This chain links TRBV28 with TRBJ2-4, with TRBD1 identical over 8 bases. In germline, CDR1 is MDHEN, CDR2 SYDVKM. V gave up 4 bases and J gave up 4 bases; unmatched junction bases: 3. This CDR3 comprises 14 residues. As DNA, the CDR3 is TGTGCCAGCAGTTCAACAGGGGGGAAAAACATTCAGTACTTC. Translated: CASSSTGGKNIQYF.

The chain couples TRBV28 to TRBJ2-7, with D possibly matching TRBD2 (7 bases). The CDR3 spans 17 residues. The V and J ends lost 6 bases and 8 bases respectively, with 29 bases between them. The germline V gene has CDR1 MDHEN and CDR2 SYDVKM. The CDR3 region has the DNA TGTGCCAGCAGCCGTCACTCCCCGGGGCGGGGGCTTTACCAGCAGTACTTC. This gives the protein CASSRHSPGRGLYQQYF.

In this sample, this clone turned up a few times. The chain uses TRBV5-6 and TRBJ1-3, with 7 bases aligning to TRBD1. CDR1 is SGHDT and CDR2 is YYEEEE in the germline V gene. The ends lost 4 bases at V and 3 bases at J; junction bases unmatched: 10. The CDR3 extends over 16 amino acids. CDR3 sequence (DNA): TGTGCCAGCAGCCCACTCCAGGGGGGTGGTGGAAACACCATATATTTT. Its translation is CASSPLQGGGGNTIYF.

The chain joins TRBV28 to TRBJ2-1; TRBD2 aligns across 12 bases. J lost 9 bases, V lost 6 bases, and 9 bases had no gene match. The CDR3 extends over 15 amino acids. CDR1 and CDR2 (germline): MDHEN, SYDVKM. CDR3 in amino acids: CASSPRLAGEREQFF. CDR3 in DNA: TGTGCCAGCAGCCCGCGACTAGCGGGAGAGCGTGAGCAGTTCTTC.

This clone was detected only once. The gene calls are TRBV19 and TRBJ2-2, with 9 positions matching TRBD2. The CDR3 sequence is 17 residues long. Germline loops: CDR1 LNHDA, CDR2 SQIVND (reference sequence). V trimming: 3 bases; J trimming: 8 bases; junction bases outside the gene matches: 13. CDR3 sequence: CASSIGGLAQTEGELFF. For the CDR3, the DNA is TGTGCCAGTAGTATTGGCGGACTAGCGCAAACAGAGGGGGAGCTGTTTTTT.

V is TRBV6-5 and J is TRBJ2-5, with D possibly being TRBD2 (5 bases). The V gene lost 8 bases and the J gene lost 4 bases, with 11 bases spanning the gap. The CDR3 length is 12 residues. From germline, CDR1 is MNHEY and CDR2 SVGAGI. As DNA, the CDR3 is TGTGCCAGCGGGAGATCGCGAGAGACCCAGTACTTC. It encodes CASGRSRETQYF.

This chain joins TRBV9 and TRBJ2-5; D perhaps matches TRBD2 (6 bases). Trimming cost V 3 bases and J 4 bases, with 16 bases left between them. The CDR3 runs to 15 residues. Germline V gene lookup returns CDR1 SGDLS and CDR2 YYNGEE. The DNA for the CDR3 is TGTGCCAGCAGCGGATATAGCGGCCCGGGAGAGACCCAGTACTTC. Protein product: CASSGYSGPGETQYF.

This chain links TRBV3-1 (or the pseudogene TRBV3-2) with TRBJ2-2; the match to TRBD1 covers 7 bases. This CDR3 contains 16 residues. CDR1 and CDR2 from the germline V gene are LGHDT and YNNKEL (reference sequence). Trimming cost V 1 base and J 6 bases; bases outside gene matches: 8. CDR3 region: CASSQALAQGAGELFF. CDR3 DNA sequence: TGTGCCAGCAGCCAAGCTCTAGCCCAGGGGGCCGGGGAGCTGTTTTTT.

V usage is TRBV10-1 and J usage is TRBJ2-7, with 14 bases lining up with TRBD2. V lost 8 bases, J lost 1 base, and 13 bases stayed unmatched. The length of the CDR3 is 18 residues. Germline V gene data show CDR1 as WNHNN and CDR2 as SYGVQD (reference sequence). The CDR3 region is CASRTGTSGRIASYEQYV. The CDR3 DNA is TGCGCCAGCCGGACCGGGACTAGCGGGAGAATTGCGTCCTACGAGCAGTACGTC.

Here the CDR3 DNA reads TGTGCCAGCAGTTTAGACGGGAGATCCTACGAGCAGTACTTC. It encodes CASSLDGRSYEQYF. This sequence joins TRBV28 and TRBJ2-7; D is possibly TRBD2 (6 bases). Trimming cost V 2 bases and J 1 base, with 9 bases left between them. CDR1 is MDHEN, CDR2 SYDVKM, per germline. The CDR3 runs 14 residues.

Only a few counts were recorded for this clone. The CDR3 DNA reads as TGTGCCACCAGTGCGCCCCTCGGGGGCACCGGACTAGGATTCGCCAATGAGCAGTTCTTC. It codes for CATSAPLGGTGLGFANEQFF. V and J are TRBV24-1 and TRBJ2-1, with D possibly TRBD2 on 7 matching bases. CDR1 is KGHDR, CDR2 SFDVKD, per germline. The length of the CDR3 is 20 residues. Trimming shortened V by 5 bases and J by 6 bases, and 31 bases separated the two germline ends.

The gene calls are TRBV28 and TRBJ1-6; TRBD1 matches 9 bases. The length of the CDR3 is 15 residues. Germline V gene data show CDR1 as MDHEN and CDR2 as SYDVKM. With V trimmed by 5 bases and J by 7 bases, 6 bases remained unmatched. CDR3 region: CASSPSGTGNSPLHF. Here the CDR3 DNA reads TGTGCCAGCAGTCCCTCCGGGACAGGGAATTCACCCCTCCACTTT.